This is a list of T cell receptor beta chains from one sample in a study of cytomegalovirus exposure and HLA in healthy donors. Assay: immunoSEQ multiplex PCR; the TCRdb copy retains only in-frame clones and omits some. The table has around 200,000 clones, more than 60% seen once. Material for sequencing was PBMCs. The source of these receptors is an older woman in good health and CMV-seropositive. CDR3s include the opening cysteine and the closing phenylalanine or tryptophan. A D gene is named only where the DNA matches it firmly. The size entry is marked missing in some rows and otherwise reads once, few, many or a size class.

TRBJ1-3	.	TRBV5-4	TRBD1	CASSSWDRGNTIYF	TGTGCCAGCAGCTCCTGGGACAGGGGAAACACCATATATTTT
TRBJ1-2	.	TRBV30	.	CAWTTEPIYGYTF	TGTGCCTGGACAACAGAACCCATCTATGGCTACACCTTC
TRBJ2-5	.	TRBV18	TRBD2	CATNRGSGIVTQYF	TGTGCCACCAACCGGGGTAGCGGGATAGTGACCCAGTACTTC
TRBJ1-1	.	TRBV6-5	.	CASSDHGGRGAAFF	TGTGCCAGCAGTGACCACGGAGGGCGGGGGGCAGCTTTCTTT
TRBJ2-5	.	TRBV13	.	CASSLKGGETQYF	TGTGCCAGCAGCTTAAAAGGGGGAGAGACCCAGTACTTC
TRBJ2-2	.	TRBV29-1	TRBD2	CSVARGGQGTGELFF	TGCAGCGTTGCGCGGGGGGGCCAAGGCACCGGGGAGCTGTTTTTT
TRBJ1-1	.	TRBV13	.	CASSSDTDSNTEAFF	TGTGCCAGCAGCTCAGACACGGATTCGAACACTGAAGCTTTCTTT
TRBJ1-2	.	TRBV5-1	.	CASRADGANYGYTF	TGCGCCAGCAGAGCGGACGGAGCTAACTATGGCTACACCTTC
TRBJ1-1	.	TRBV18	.	CARSPNRQLNTEAFF	TGTGCCAGATCACCTAACCGACAGCTCAACACTGAAGCTTTCTTT
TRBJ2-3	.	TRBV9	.	CASSVSQDTQYF	TGTGCCAGCAGCGTGAGCCAAGATACGCAGTATTTT
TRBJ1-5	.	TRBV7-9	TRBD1	CASSPGTGDGPQHF	TGTGCCAGCAGCCCCGGGACAGGGGATGGGCCCCAGCATTTT
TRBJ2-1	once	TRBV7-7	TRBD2	CASSPTSVSSYNEQFF	TGTGCCAGCAGCCCGACTAGCGTGAGCTCCTACAATGAGCAGTTCTTC
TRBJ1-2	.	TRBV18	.	CASSPPDSSPYGYTF	TGTGCCAGCTCACCCCCGGACAGCTCTCCCTATGGCTACACCTTC
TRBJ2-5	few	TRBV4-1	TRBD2	CASSQLAGVQETQYF	TGCGCCAGCAGCCAACTAGCGGGGGTCCAAGAGACCCAGTACTTC
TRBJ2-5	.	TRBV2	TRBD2	CASSRGLAGAETQYF	TGTGCCAGCAGTCGCGGACTAGCGGGAGCGGAGACCCAGTACTTC
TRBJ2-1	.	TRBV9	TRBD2	CASSVLAGAYNEQFF	TGTGCCAGCAGCGTACTAGCGGGGGCCTACAATGAGCAGTTCTTC
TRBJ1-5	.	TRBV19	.	CASSTGRAEGYSQPQHF	TGTGCCAGTAGTACTGGGCGGGCCGAAGGGTATAGTCAGCCCCAGCATTTT
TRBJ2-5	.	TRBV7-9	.	CASTYAQQGSDQETQYF	TGTGCCAGCACCTACGCCCAACAGGGTTCTGACCAAGAGACCCAGTACTTC
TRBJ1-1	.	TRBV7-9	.	CASSVQGILVAEAFF	TGTGCCAGCAGCGTGCAGGGAATTCTGGTGGCTGAAGCTTTCTTT
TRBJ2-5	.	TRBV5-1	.	CASSTGQTAWETQYF	TGCGCCAGCAGCACCGGACAGACGGCGTGGGAGACCCAGTACTTC
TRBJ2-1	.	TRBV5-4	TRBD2	CASSLAGLLAGGRTYNEQFF	TGTGCCAGCAGCTTGGCCGGACTTCTAGCGGGAGGGCGTACATACAATGAGCAGTTCTTC
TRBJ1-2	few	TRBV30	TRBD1	CAWSVLSGGGGYGYTF	TGTGCCTGGAGTGTTTTGTCAGGGGGTGGGGGCTATGGCTACACCTTC
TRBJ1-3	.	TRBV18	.	CASAYSGNTIYF	TGTGCCAGTGCCTACTCTGGAAACACCATATATTTT
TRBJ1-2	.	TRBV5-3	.	CARTPPDSLYTF	TGTGCCAGAACACCGCCTGACTCCTTGTACACCTTC
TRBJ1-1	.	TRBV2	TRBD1	CASSVDRDWYAFF	TGTGCCAGCAGCGTAGACAGGGATTGGTACGCTTTCTTT
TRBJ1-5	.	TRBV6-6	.	CASSYSAGAQHF	TGTGCCAGCAGTTACTCTGCGGGGGCCCAGCATTTT
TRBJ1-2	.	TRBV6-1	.	CASSGGDYGYTF	TGTGCCAGCAGTGGGGGGGACTATGGCTACACCTTC
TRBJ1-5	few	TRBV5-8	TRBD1	CASSSGTGDSQPQHF	TGTGCCAGCAGCTCGGGGACAGGGGATAGTCAGCCCCAGCATTTT
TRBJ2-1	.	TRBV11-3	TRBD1	CASSLRQGARNEQFF	TGTGCCAGCAGCTTAAGACAGGGGGCCCGCAATGAGCAGTTCTTC
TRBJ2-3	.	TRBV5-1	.	CASSLWGPDTQYF	TGCGCCAGCAGCTTGTGGGGCCCAGATACGCAGTATTTT
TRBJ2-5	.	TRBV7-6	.	CASSLGSWSLVSTETQYF	TGTGCCAGCAGCTTAGGGTCTTGGTCCCTAGTATCCACAGAGACCCAGTACTTC
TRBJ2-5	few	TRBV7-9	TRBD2	CASRTEAGDGGETQYF	TGTGCCAGCCGGACGGAAGCGGGAGATGGAGGAGAGACCCAGTACTTC
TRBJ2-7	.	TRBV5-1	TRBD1	CASTRDRDYEQYF	TGCGCCAGCACGAGGGACAGGGACTACGAGCAGTACTTC
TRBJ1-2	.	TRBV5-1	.	CASSLAGDYGYTF	TGCGCCAGCAGCTTGGCAGGGGACTATGGCTACACCTTC
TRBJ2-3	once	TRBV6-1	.	CASRLDTDTQYF	TGTGCCAGCAGGCTAGATACAGATACGCAGTATTTT
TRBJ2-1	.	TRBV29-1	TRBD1	CSAIRDRGDEQFF	TGCAGCGCTATCCGGGACAGGGGTGATGAGCAGTTCTTC
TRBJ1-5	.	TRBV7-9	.	CASSLSGGNQPQHF	TGTGCCAGCAGCTTGTCAGGGGGCAATCAGCCCCAGCATTTT
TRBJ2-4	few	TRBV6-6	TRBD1	CASSWARGQGNIQYF	TGTGCCAGCAGTTGGGCCCGCGGACAGGGAAACATTCAGTACTTC
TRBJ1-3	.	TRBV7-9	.	CSSSLGGYSGNTIYF	TGTTCCAGCAGCTTGGGAGGGTACAGTGGAAACACCATATATTTT
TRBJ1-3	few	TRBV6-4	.	CASSDQQGNTIYF	TGTGCCAGCAGTGATCAACAGGGAAACACCATATATTTT
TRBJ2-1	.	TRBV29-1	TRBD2	CSVPGALAGFVNEQFF	TGCAGCGTTCCAGGGGCCCTAGCGGGATTCGTCAATGAGCAGTTCTTC
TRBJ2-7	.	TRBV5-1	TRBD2	CASSFGSGTYEQYF	TGCGCCAGCAGCTTTGGTAGCGGGACGTACGAGCAGTACTTC
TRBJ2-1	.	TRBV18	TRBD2	CASSPPSGRVNNEQFF	TGTGCCAGCTCACCACCTAGCGGGAGGGTGAACAATGAGCAGTTCTTC
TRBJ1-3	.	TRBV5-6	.	CASTMGGSSGNTIYF	TGTGCCAGCACCATGGGGGGTTCAAGCGGAAACACCATATATTTT
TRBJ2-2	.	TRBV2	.	CASPRRNTGELFF	TGTGCCAGCCCCAGGCGGAACACCGGGGAGCTGTTTTTT
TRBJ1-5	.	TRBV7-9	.	CASSPLQGNQPQHF	TGTGCCAGCAGCCCCCTCCAGGGAAATCAGCCCCAGCATTTT
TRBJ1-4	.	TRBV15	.	CATSDLGGVNEKLFF	TGTGCCACCAGCGATCTTGGGGGGGTCAATGAAAAACTGTTTTTT
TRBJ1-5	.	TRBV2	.	CASSVKQYNQPQHF	TGTGCCAGCAGTGTCAAACAGTACAATCAGCCCCAGCATTTT
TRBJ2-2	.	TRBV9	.	CASSVASGNTGELFF	TGTGCCAGCAGCGTAGCTAGTGGCAACACCGGGGAGCTGTTTTTT
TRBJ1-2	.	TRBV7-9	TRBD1	CASSPTGGIYGYTF	TGTGCCAGCAGCCCGACAGGGGGGATTTATGGCTACACCTTC